This passage covers 11 T cell receptor beta chains from one sample sequenced in a study of cytomegalovirus exposure and HLA in healthy donors. The PCR was carried out with 60 Vbeta primers and 13 Jbeta primers. Clones were sequenced by immunoSEQ multiplex PCR, and TCRdb holds only the in-frame ones, with some missing. The data contain approximately 120,000 clones, about 81% of them singletons. The sequencing sample was made of PBMCs. These receptors all come from a woman between 25 and 40 years old in good health and CMV-seronegative.

This clone was counted only a few times. The chain uses TRBV6-4 and TRBJ2-6, with D possibly being TRBD1 (6 bases). This CDR3 is built from 16 residues. V was shortened by 0 bases and J by 1 base, with 7 bases between the two germline ends. The germline V gene has CDR1 MRHNA and CDR2 SNTAGT. The CDR3 protein is CASSDSGASGANVLTF. The CDR3 nucleotides read TGTGCCAGCAGTGACTCGGGGGCGTCTGGGGCCAACGTCCTGACTTTC.

V usage is TRBV30 and J usage is TRBJ1-5; tentative D call: TRBD1 (5 bases). The CDR3 length is 13 residues. V was trimmed by 2 bases and J by 6 bases, leaving 11 bases between them. Germline V gives CDR1 GTSNPN, CDR2 SVGIG (reference sequence). The CDR3: CAWSPPGIQPQHF. The CDR3 coding sequence is TGTGCCTGGAGTCCTCCAGGGATTCAGCCCCAGCATTTT.

The rearrangement joins TRBV2 to TRBJ2-1; 7 bases line up with TRBD1. CDR1 and CDR2 from the germline V gene are SNHLY and FYNNEI. The CDR3 is 18 amino acids. V was pared by 5 bases and J by 0 bases, with 13 bases of the junction left unmatched. In nucleotides, the CDR3 is TGTGCCAGCAGTACTCATCCATCGGGACAGCACTCCTACAATGAGCAGTTCTTC. This encodes CASSTHPSGQHSYNEQFF. The whole variable domain, remainder taken from reference TRBV2 and TRBJ2-1, is EPEVTQTPSHQVTQMGQEVILRCVPISNHLYFYWYRQILGQKVEFLVSFYNNEISEKSEIFDDQFSVERPDGSNFTLKIRSTKLEDSAMYFCASSTHPSGQHSYNEQFFGPGTRLTVL.

A word on this clone: The same CDR3 also results from other DNA sequences found in this sample. The chain employs TRBV7-3 and TRBJ1-1, with 7 bases fitting TRBD1. The CDR3 sequence is 13 residues long. Looked up from germline, CDR1 is SGHTA and CDR2 is FQGTGA. J lost 2 bases, V lost 5 bases, and 2 bases had no gene match. The CDR3 coding sequence is TGTGCCAGCAGCAGGGACAGAAACACTGAAGCTTTCTTT. It yields the protein CASSRDRNTEAFF.

V is TRBV28 and J is TRBJ2-2, with TRBD1 identical over 7 bases. The germline V gene encodes CDR1 MDHEN and CDR2 SYDVKM. V trimming: 6 bases; J trimming: 1 base; junction bases outside the gene matches: 5. CDR3 length: 15 amino acids. CDR3 bases: TGTGCCAGCAGATCCGGGACAGAGAACACCGGGGAGCTGTTTTTT. Translation gives CASRSGTENTGELFF.

This chain joins TRBV6-5 and TRBJ1-6; D unresolved. This CDR3 comprises 15 residues. In germline, CDR1 is MNHEY, CDR2 SVGAGI. Trimming took off 0 bases at V and 5 bases at J, with 8 bases between the two ends. CDR3 region: CASSYSISDNSPLHF. The CDR3 DNA sequence: TGTGCCAGCAGTTACTCCATTTCGGATAATTCACCCCTCCACTTT.

The chain links TRBV13 to TRBJ1-5; the D gene is possibly TRBD1 (6 bases). V was cut by 3 bases and J by 4 bases, with 13 bases left in between. The CDR3 runs 15 residues. Germline V lookup: CDR1 PRHDT, CDR2 FYEKMQ (reference sequence). CDR3 sequence reads: CASSLSGTPNQPQHF. The CDR3 DNA is TGTGCCAGCAGCTTGTCCGGGACACCTAATCAGCCCCAGCATTTT.

The chain is built from TRBV4-3 and TRBJ2-5, with 9 positions matching TRBD2. Germline trimming cut 2 bases from V and 5 bases from J; bases unmatched to any gene: 3. Germline loops: CDR1 LGHNA, CDR2 YSLEER. CDR3 length: 14 amino acids. The CDR3 DNA sequence: TGCGCCAGCAGCCAACGTAGCGGGAGTGAGACCCAGTACTTC. This encodes CASSQRSGSETQYF.

The chain combines TRBV11-2 with TRBJ2-1; D is possibly TRBD2 (6 bases). Trimming stripped 4 bases from V and 13 bases from J, with 14 bases between. The CDR3 is 12 amino acids. Germline CDR1 is SGHAT and CDR2 is FQNNGV. CDR3 nucleotides: TGTGCCAGCAGCTATCTTCTGGGGGGTCAGTTCTTC. Residues: CASSYLLGGQFF.

The rearrangement joins TRBV10-3 to TRBJ2-1; D may be TRBD2 (7 bases). Per the germline V gene, CDR1 is ENHRY and CDR2 is SYGVKD. There are 16 residues in the CDR3. Trimming removed 2 bases at V and 9 bases at J, with 20 bases between. The CDR3 here is CAISEPLGGGHGEQFF. CDR3 DNA: TGTGCCATCAGTGAGCCACTGGGGGGGGGCCATGGTGAGCAGTTCTTC.

The chain carries TRBV30 and TRBJ1-5, with D perhaps TRBD1 (5 bases). This CDR3 is 15 amino acids long. Trimming left V 0 bases short and J 6 bases short, with 15 bases between. Germline V gives CDR1 GTSNPN, CDR2 SVGIG (reference sequence). The CDR3 DNA reads TGTGCCTGGAGTGTGCAGGGATCGGTAAGTCAGCCCCAGCATTTT. Translated, it gives CAWSVQGSVSQPQHF.